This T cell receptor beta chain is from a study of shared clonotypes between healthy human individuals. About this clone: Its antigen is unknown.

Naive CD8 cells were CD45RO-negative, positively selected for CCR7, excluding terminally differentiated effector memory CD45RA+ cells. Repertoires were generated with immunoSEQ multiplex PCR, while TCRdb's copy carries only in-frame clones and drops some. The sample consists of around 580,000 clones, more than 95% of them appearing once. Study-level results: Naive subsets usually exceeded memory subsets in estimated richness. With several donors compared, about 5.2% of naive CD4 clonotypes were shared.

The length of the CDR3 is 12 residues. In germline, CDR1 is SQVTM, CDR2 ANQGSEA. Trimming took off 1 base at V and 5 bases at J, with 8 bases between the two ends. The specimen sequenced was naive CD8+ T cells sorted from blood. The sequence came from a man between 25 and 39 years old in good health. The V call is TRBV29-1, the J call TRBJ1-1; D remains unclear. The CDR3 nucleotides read TGCAGCGTTGAAGGGGTAGCAACTGAAGCTTTCTTT. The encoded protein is CSVEGVATEAFF.